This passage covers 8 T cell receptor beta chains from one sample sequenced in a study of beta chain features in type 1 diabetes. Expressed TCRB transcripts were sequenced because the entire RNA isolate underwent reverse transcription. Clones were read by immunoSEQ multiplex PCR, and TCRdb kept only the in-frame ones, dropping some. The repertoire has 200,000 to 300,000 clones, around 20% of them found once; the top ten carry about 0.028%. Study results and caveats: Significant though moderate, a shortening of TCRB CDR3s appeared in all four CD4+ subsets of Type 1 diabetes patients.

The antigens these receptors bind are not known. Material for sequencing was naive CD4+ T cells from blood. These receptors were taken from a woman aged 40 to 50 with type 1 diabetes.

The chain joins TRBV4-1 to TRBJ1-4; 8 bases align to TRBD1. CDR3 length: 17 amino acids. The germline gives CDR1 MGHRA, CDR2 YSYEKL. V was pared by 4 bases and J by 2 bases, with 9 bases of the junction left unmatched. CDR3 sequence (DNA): TGCGCCAGCAGCCCCCAGGACAGGGCAACTACTAATGAAAAACTGTTTTTT. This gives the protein CASSPQDRATTNEKLFF.

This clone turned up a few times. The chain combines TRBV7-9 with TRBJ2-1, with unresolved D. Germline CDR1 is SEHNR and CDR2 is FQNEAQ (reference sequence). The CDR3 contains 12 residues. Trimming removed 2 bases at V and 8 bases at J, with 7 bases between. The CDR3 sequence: CASSLYPHEQFF. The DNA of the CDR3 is TGTGCCAGCAGCTTATATCCCCATGAGCAGTTCTTC.

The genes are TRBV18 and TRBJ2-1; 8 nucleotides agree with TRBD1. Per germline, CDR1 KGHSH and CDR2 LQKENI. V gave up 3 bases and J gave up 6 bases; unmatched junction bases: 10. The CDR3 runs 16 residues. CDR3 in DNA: TGTGCCAGCTCACCCCCGGACAGGGCTTACCTCAATGAGCAGTTCTTC. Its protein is CASSPPDRAYLNEQFF. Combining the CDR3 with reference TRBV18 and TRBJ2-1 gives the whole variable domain NAGVMQNPRHLVRRRGQEARLRCSPMKGHSHVYWYRQLPEEGLKFMVYLQKENIIDESGMPKERFSAEFPKEGPSILRIQQVVRGDSAAYFCASSPPDRAYLNEQFFGPGTRLTVL.

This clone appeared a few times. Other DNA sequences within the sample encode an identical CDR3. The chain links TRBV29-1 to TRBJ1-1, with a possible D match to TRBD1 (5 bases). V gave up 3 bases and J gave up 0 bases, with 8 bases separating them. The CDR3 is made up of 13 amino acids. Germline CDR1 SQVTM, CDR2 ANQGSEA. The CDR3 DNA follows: TGCAGCGTTGAGGGGCCCATGAACACTGAAGCTTTCTTT. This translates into CSVEGPMNTEAFF. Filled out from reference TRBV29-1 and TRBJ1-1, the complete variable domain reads SAVISQKPSRDICQRGTSLTIQCQVDSQVTMMFWYRQQPGQSLTLIATANQGSEATYESGFVIDKFPISRPNLTFSTLTVSNMSPEDSSIYLCSVEGPMNTEAFFGQGTRLTVV.

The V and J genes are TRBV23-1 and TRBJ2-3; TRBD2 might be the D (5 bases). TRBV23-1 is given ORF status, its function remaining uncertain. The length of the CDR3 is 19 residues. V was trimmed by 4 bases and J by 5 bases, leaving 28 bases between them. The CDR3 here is CASSPPIRKNVVRGDTQYF. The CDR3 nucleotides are TGCGCCAGCAGTCCCCCAATCCGCAAGAATGTGGTCCGGGGAGATACGCAGTATTTT.

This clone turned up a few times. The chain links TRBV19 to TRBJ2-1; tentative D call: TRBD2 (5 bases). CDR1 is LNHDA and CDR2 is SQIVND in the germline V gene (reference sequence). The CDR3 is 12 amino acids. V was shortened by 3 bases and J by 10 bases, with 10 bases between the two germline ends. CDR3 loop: CASSIGIAEQFF. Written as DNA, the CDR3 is TGTGCCAGTAGTATCGGAATAGCGGAGCAGTTCTTC. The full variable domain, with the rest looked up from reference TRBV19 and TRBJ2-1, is DGGITQSPKYLFRKEGQNVTLSCEQNLNHDAMYWYRQDPGQGLRLIYYSQIVNDFQKGDIAEGYSVSREKKESFPLTVTSAQKNPTAFYLCASSIGIAEQFFGPGTRLTVL.

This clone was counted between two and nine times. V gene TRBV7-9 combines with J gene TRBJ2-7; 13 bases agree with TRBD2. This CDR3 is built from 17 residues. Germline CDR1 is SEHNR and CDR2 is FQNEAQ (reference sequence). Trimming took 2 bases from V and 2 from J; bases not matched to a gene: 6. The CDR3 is CASSLMAGLAGAYEQYF. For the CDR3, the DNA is TGTGCCAGCAGCTTAATGGCAGGACTAGCGGGAGCCTACGAGCAGTACTTC.

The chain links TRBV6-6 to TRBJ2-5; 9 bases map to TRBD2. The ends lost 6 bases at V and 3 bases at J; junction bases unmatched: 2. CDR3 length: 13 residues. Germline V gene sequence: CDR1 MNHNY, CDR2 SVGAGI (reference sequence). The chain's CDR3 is CASRRLAEETQYF. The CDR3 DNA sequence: TGTGCCAGCAGACGACTAGCGGAAGAGACCCAGTACTTC.